These 27 T cell receptor beta chains originate from one sample sequenced in a study of blood T cell repertoires in COVID-19. The table came from immunoSEQ multiplex PCR; TCRdb's copy has only in-frame clones and leaves some out. The sample lists 25,000 to 35,000 clones; approximately 93% were seen once. The sequencing input was peripheral blood. The receptors shown here come from a woman aged 65 to 85 with COVID-19, enrolled during active disease.

The chain couples TRBV6-5 to TRBJ1-5; 7 bases agree with TRBD1. Per germline, CDR1 MNHEY and CDR2 SVGAGI. With 5 bases clipped from V and 6 bases from J, the junction kept 10 bases outside the gene matches. This CDR3 has 15 amino acids. The DNA for the CDR3 is TGTGCCAGCAGTCGTGGCACAGGGGAAGGTCAGCCCCAGCATTTT. This encodes CASSRGTGEGQPQHF.

This chain links TRBV21-1 with TRBJ2-3; whether TRBD2, the table's D call, matches the DNA was not checked. TRBV21-1 is tagged as a pseudogene. This CDR3 has 17 residues. The CDR3 spells CASSKAGGKRFTDTQYF. The CDR3 nucleotides are TGTGCCAGCAGCAAAGCGGGTGGGAAGCGGTTCACAGATACGCAGTATTTT.

The chain employs TRBV6-5 and TRBJ2-3; D unresolved. From germline, CDR1 is MNHEY and CDR2 SVGAGI. This CDR3 has 13 residues. The V and J ends lost 7 bases and 0 bases respectively, with 8 bases between them. The CDR3 nucleotides read TGTGCCAGCAAAGCGCCGAGCACAGATACGCAGTATTTT. This encodes CASKAPSTDTQYF.

J is TRBJ1-6 and V is TRBV6-5; 9 bases agree with TRBD1. CDR1 MNHEY and CDR2 SVGAGI come from the germline V gene. The CDR3 is 13 residues long. The V gene end was trimmed by 6 bases and the J gene end by 7 bases; junction bases not matched to a gene: 1. The CDR3 DNA sequence: TGTGCCAGCAGGGACAGGGGAAATTCACCCCTCCACTTT. The encoded protein is CASRDRGNSPLHF.

The V call is TRBV7-6, the J call TRBJ2-7; the match to TRBD1 covers 10 bases. Germline CDR1 reads SGHVS; CDR2 reads FNYEAQ. Germline trimming cut 1 base from V and 5 bases from J; bases unmatched to any gene: 2. This CDR3 region has 14 residues. This CDR3 reads CASSLGGTGDEQYF. Here the CDR3 DNA reads TGTGCCAGCAGCTTAGGGGGGACAGGGGACGAGCAGTACTTC.

The V call is TRBV18, the J call TRBJ2-3; tentatively, D is TRBD2 (6 bases). Trimming pared 6 bases from V and 5 bases from J, leaving 12 bases between. CDR3 length equals 13 residues. Germline V CDR1 and CDR2: KGHSH, LQKENI. The CDR3 DNA sequence: TGTGCCAGCTCCCCCGACGGGGGAGATACGCAGTATTTT. It specifies CASSPDGGDTQYF.

This chain links TRBV30 with TRBJ1-2, with a tentative D call TRBD1 (6 bases). CDR3 length equals 12 residues. Germline lookup yields CDR1 GTSNPN and CDR2 SVGIG (reference sequence). V lost 4 bases and J 2 bases, leaving 8 bases between the germline ends. This CDR3 is CAWTGDNYGYTF. CDR3 bases: TGTGCCTGGACAGGGGACAACTATGGCTACACCTTC.

The chain recombines TRBV27 with TRBJ2-7; D remains unclear. CDR3 length equals 14 residues. Germline-derived CDR1 and CDR2 are MNHEY and SMNVEV (reference sequence). Trimming removed 5 bases at V and 1 base at J, with 12 bases between. For the CDR3, the DNA is TGTGCCAGCAGTGCTGCCCGCTATTCCTACGAGCAGTACTTC. Protein product: CASSAARYSYEQYF.

The rearrangement uses TRBV14 and TRBJ2-3; perhaps TRBD2 as D (6 bases). V lost 2 bases and J lost 4, with 13 bases in between. Germline assignment: CDR1 SGHDN and CDR2 FVKESK. The CDR3 is 15 amino acids. The CDR3, as DNA: TGTGCCAGCAGCCAATTAGCGGTCGGGCCAGATACGCAGTATTTT. This translates into CASSQLAVGPDTQYF.

This chain links TRBV27 with TRBJ1-1; D is undetermined. This CDR3 contains 14 residues. CDR1 and CDR2 (germline): MNHEY, SMNVEV (reference sequence). Trimming left V 6 bases short and J 5 bases short, with 16 bases between. The DNA of the CDR3 is TGTGCCAGCAGCCGCGAATCTTCCTTGACTGAAGCTTTCTTT. Its translation is CASSRESSLTEAFF.

Here the CDR3 reads CASSTMINEQFF. The CDR3 DNA reads TGTGCCAGCAGCACAATGATCAATGAGCAGTTCTTC. This chain uses TRBV7-2 with TRBJ2-1; D is unclear. CDR1 and CDR2 (germline): SGHTA, FQGNSA. The length of the CDR3 is 12 residues. Trimming cost V 5 bases and J 6 bases, with 8 bases left between them.

The chain uses TRBV7-9 and TRBJ1-5; D gene uncertain. V was trimmed by 5 bases and J by 3 bases, leaving 14 bases between them. Germline V gives CDR1 SEHNR, CDR2 FQNEAQ (reference sequence). The CDR3 length is 15 residues. The CDR3 nucleotides read TGTGCCAGCAGCCCCGGTACAGAACTCAATCAGCCCCAGCATTTT. It is translated as CASSPGTELNQPQHF. Based on the CDR3 plus reference TRBV7-9 and TRBJ1-5, the full variable domain is DTGVSQNPRHKITKRGQNVTFRCDPISEHNRLYWYRQTLGQGPEFLTYFQNEAQLEKSRLLSDRFSAERPKGSFSTLEIQRTEQGDSAMYLCASSPGTELNQPQHFGDGTRLSIL.

The chain couples TRBV6-2 or TRBV6-3 to TRBJ2-3, with no clear D. The CDR3 extends over 12 amino acids. V gave up 3 bases and J gave up 5 bases, with 6 bases separating them. Germline CDR1 MNHEY, CDR2 SVGEGT. The CDR3 spells CASSYSGDTQYF. In DNA form, the CDR3 reads TGTGCCAGCAGTTATTCCGGAGATACGCAGTATTTT.

V is TRBV2 and J is TRBJ1-1, with unresolved D. The CDR3 extends over 13 amino acids. Germline values: CDR1 SNHLY, CDR2 FYNNEI. The V end was cut by 3 bases, the J end by 10 bases, with 15 bases between. The CDR3 here is CASSEWSPPGAFF. In nucleotides, the CDR3 is TGTGCCAGCAGTGAGTGGAGCCCGCCGGGAGCTTTCTTT.

V usage is TRBV5-1 and J usage is TRBJ1-3; 9 nucleotides line up with TRBD1. Germline V gives CDR1 SGHRS, CDR2 YFSETQ. The CDR3 loop spans 18 amino acids. After removal of 5 bases from V and 3 bases from J, the junction contained 15 bases not matched to a gene. Here the CDR3 DNA reads TGCGCCAGCAGTCCTGGCTGGGGACAGGGACCTGGTGGAAACACCATATATTTT. Translation: CASSPGWGQGPGGNTIYF.

The V and J genes are TRBV6-6 and TRBJ2-1, with 13 bases fitting TRBD2. The CDR3 totals 15 residues. The junction had 1 base not matched to a gene; V was cut back by 4 bases and J by 4 bases. Germline CDR1 MNHNY, CDR2 SVGAGI (reference sequence). CDR3 in DNA: TGTGCCAGCAGTTGGGGACTAGCGGGGTACAATGAGCAGTTCTTC. It specifies CASSWGLAGYNEQFF.

The chain has TRBV5-4 and TRBJ2-1; 11 positions agree with TRBD2. V dropped 4 bases and J dropped 0; count of bases not matched to a gene: 9. The CDR3 is made up of 18 amino acids. CDR1 is SGHNT, CDR2 YYREEE, per germline (reference sequence). The DNA for the CDR3 is TGTGCCAGCAGCCCTGGGACTAGCGGCCCGGGCTCCTACAATGAGCAGTTCTTC. This codes for CASSPGTSGPGSYNEQFF.

The gene calls are TRBV3-1 (or the pseudogene TRBV3-2) and TRBJ1-1, with a weak D call TRBD1 (5 bases). CDR3 length equals 14 residues. With 4 bases removed from V and 4 bases from J, the gap between germline ends came to 13 bases. Germline V gives CDR1 LGHDT, CDR2 YNNKEL (reference sequence). CDR3 sequence reads: CASSRGDRGTEAFF. DNA of the CDR3: TGTGCCAGCAGCCGGGGGGATCGGGGCACTGAAGCTTTCTTT.

This clone was counted once. The chain joins TRBV28 to TRBJ2-3; D is unclear. This CDR3 is 11 amino acids long. V shed 3 bases and J shed 7 bases, with 5 bases lying between them. Germline CDR1 reads MDHEN; CDR2 reads SYDVKM. The CDR3 loop is CASSFQNTQYF. CDR3 bases: TGTGCCAGCAGTTTCCAAAATACGCAGTATTTT.

This chain links TRBV5-1 with TRBJ2-5; the D gene is possibly TRBD2 (6 bases). The ends were cut back, 0 bases at V and 1 base at J, with 13 bases in the middle. From germline, CDR1 is SGHRS and CDR2 YFSETQ. The length of the CDR3 is 16 residues. Written as DNA, the CDR3 is TGCGCCAGCAGCTTGGGCACAGCGGGCGTCCAAGAGACCCAGTACTTC. Its protein is CASSLGTAGVQETQYF.

The chain is built from TRBV7-9 and TRBJ1-1; TRBD1 aligns across 7 bases. This CDR3 comprises 17 residues. The germline gives CDR1 SEHNR, CDR2 FQNEAQ (reference sequence). V gave up 2 bases and J gave up 2 bases; unmatched junction bases: 11. CDR3 DNA: TGTGCCAGCAGCTTACTTGCGTCAGGGGGGTATAACACTGAAGCTTTCTTT. Residues: CASSLLASGGYNTEAFF. Variable domain in full (rest from reference TRBV7-9 and TRBJ1-1): DTGVSQNPRHKITKRGQNVTFRCDPISEHNRLYWYRQTLGQGPEFLTYFQNEAQLEKSRLLSDRFSAERPKGSFSTLEIQRTEQGDSAMYLCASSLLASGGYNTEAFFGQGTRLTVV.

J is TRBJ2-7 and V is TRBV11-2; 7 bases match TRBD1. Unmatched junction bases numbered 19, after V lost 5 bases and J lost 3 bases. The CDR3 loop spans 18 amino acids. The germline V gene has CDR1 SGHAT and CDR2 FQNNGV. The CDR3 here is CASSLARDSRFSGYEQYF. CDR3 sequence (DNA): TGTGCCAGCAGCCTAGCCCGGGACAGCCGGTTCTCGGGCTACGAGCAGTACTTC. Full variable domain (missing parts from reference TRBV11-2 and TRBJ2-7): EAGVAQSPRYKIIEKRQSVAFWCNPISGHATLYWYQQILGQGPKLLIQFQNNGVVDDSQLPKDRFSAERLKGVDSTLKIQPAKLEDSAVYLCASSLARDSRFSGYEQYFGPGTRLTVT.

V usage is TRBV7-9 and J usage is TRBJ2-1; TRBD2 matches 11 bases. Germline trimming cut 5 bases from V and 7 bases from J; bases unmatched to any gene: 7. The CDR3 runs to 15 residues. Looked up from germline, CDR1 is SEHNR and CDR2 is FQNEAQ (reference sequence). CDR3 DNA sequence: TGTGCCAGCAGCCCCCGTGCTAGCGGGGGGAATGAGCAGTTCTTC. Translation: CASSPRASGGNEQFF.

V is TRBV5-1 and J is TRBJ2-2, with 9 positions matching TRBD2. V dropped 5 bases and J dropped 2; count of bases not matched to a gene: 4. The CDR3 has 15 residues. CDR1 is SGHRS and CDR2 is YFSETQ in the germline V gene. CDR3 protein: CASSQREDNTGELFF. Written as DNA, the CDR3 is TGCGCCAGCAGTCAGCGGGAGGATAACACCGGGGAGCTGTTTTTT. The full variable domain, rest sourced from reference TRBV5-1 and TRBJ2-2, is KAGVTQTPRYLIKTRGQQVTLSCSPISGHRSVSWYQQTPGQGLQFLFEYFSETQRNKGNFPGRFSGRQFSNSRSEMNVSTLELGDSALYLCASSQREDNTGELFFGEGSRLTVL.

This chain connects TRBV5-5 to TRBJ2-1, with 9 bases fitting TRBD2. This CDR3 is 15 amino acids long. Germline loops: CDR1 SGHKS, CDR2 YYEKEE (reference sequence). The trim removed 2 bases at V and 4 bases at J, leaving 4 bases unmatched. CDR3 loop: CASSLSSGNYNEQFF. CDR3 DNA: TGTGCCAGCAGCTTATCTAGCGGGAATTACAATGAGCAGTTCTTC.

The J gene is TRBJ1-5, the V gene TRBV6-2 or TRBV6-3; 8 bases fit TRBD1. This CDR3 has 15 amino acids. The germline CDR1 and CDR2 sequences are MNHEY and SVGEGT. Trimming removed 4 bases from V and 2 bases from J; junction bases left unmatched: 4. The CDR3 DNA reads as TGTGCCAGCAGTTTTGGGACAGGCCGCAATCAGCCCCAGCATTTT. Its translation: CASSFGTGRNQPQHF.

The CDR3: CASSELRGTAPSNYGYTF. In DNA form, the CDR3 reads TGTGCCAGCAGTGAACTTCGGGGAACGGCTCCTTCTAACTATGGCTACACCTTC. The gene calls are TRBV6-1 and TRBJ1-2; D remains ambiguous. Germline CDR1 is MNHNS and CDR2 is SASEGT. Trimming shortened V by 2 bases and J by 0 bases, and 19 bases separated the two germline ends. This CDR3 spans 18 amino acids.